This TCR beta chain appears in the sequencing data of a study of T cells after yellow fever vaccination. On the study more broadly: It was SMART-Seq v4 Ultra Low Input that prepared the fractions with low cell numbers.

Trimming left V 5 bases short and J 6 bases short, with 15 bases between. CDR3 length equals 14 residues. Germline lookup yields CDR1 WSHSY and CDR2 SAAADI. Regarding the study as a whole: Shared CD4/CD8 clonotypes were a small share, likely from convergent recombination. Detected again after the booster were most primary-vaccination clones, at roughly 95% CD4 and roughly 88% CD8. Weaker overall, the secondary response nonetheless peaked faster (day 5 versus 15).

MiXCR, applied by TCRdb to the 5' RACE reads, yields one record per CDR3 protein. The data contain around 610,000 distinct CDR3 sequences, roughly 14% of them singletons. This clonotype was observed a few times. Its antigen remains unknown. This TCR was sampled from a man aged 25 to 40 who received the YFV17D yellow fever vaccine. This chain uses TRBV10-2 with TRBJ2-3; tentative D call: TRBD1 (6 bases). The specimen comprised PBMCs, sampled on the day of the yellow fever booster vaccination. The CDR3 bases are TGCGCCAGCAGTCCCGTGGGGGCCAGGGATACGCAGTATTTT. This translates into CASSPVGARDTQYF.